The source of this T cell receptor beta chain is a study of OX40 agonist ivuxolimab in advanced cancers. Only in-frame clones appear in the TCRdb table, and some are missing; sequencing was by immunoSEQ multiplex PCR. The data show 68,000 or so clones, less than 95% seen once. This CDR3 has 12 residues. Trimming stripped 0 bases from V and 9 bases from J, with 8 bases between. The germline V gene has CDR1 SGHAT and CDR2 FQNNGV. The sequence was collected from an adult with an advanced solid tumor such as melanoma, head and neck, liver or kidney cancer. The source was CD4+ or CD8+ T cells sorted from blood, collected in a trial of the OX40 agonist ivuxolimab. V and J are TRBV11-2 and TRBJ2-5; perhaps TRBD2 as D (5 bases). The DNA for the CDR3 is TGTGCCAGCAGCTTAGATAAAGCGGCCCAGTACTTC. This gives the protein CASSLDKAAQYF.